These 18 T cell receptor beta chains were sequenced from one sample in a study of T cell repertoires in cytomegalovirus infection. TCRdb re-called the reads through MiXCR, storing one row per CDR3 protein. The sample records 350,000 to 500,000 distinct CDR3 sequences, approximately 31% being singletons. Sequencing was performed on PBMCs. The receptor source for this set is a human donor in good health (CMV status not recorded). Some clones in this sample may be carry-over from other donors' samples.

This clonotype has more than one count but fewer than ten. The chain recombines TRBV2 with TRBJ2-3; maybe TRBD1 (6 bases). The V and J ends lost 8 bases and 2 bases respectively, with 14 bases between them. From germline, CDR1 is SNHLY and CDR2 FYNNEI. This CDR3 contains 14 residues. The CDR3 protein is CASLGQPDTDTQYF. Here the CDR3 DNA reads TGTGCCAGCTTAGGACAGCCCGACACAGATACGCAGTATTTT.

The J gene is TRBJ2-1, the V gene TRBV18; 12 nucleotides agree with TRBD2. The tail of the sequence fits TRBJ2-7 better, so the J call may be wrong. The CDR3 runs to 17 residues. Germline CDR1 and CDR2: KGHSH and LQKENI. The chain's CDR3 is CASSPLLAGGFYNEQYF. DNA of the CDR3: TGTGCCAGCTCACCACTACTAGCGGGGGGCTTCTACAATGAGCAGTACTTC.

The rearrangement links TRBV7-9 to TRBJ1-6, with no clear D. Germline V lookup: CDR1 SEHNR, CDR2 FQNEAQ (reference sequence). The CDR3 runs 13 residues. Trimming left V 5 bases short and J 7 bases short, with 9 bases between. CDR3 sequence reads: CASSPTGNSPLHF. CDR3 coding DNA: TGTGCCAGCAGCCCCACGGGGAATTCACCCCTCCACTTT.

V is TRBV10-3 and J is TRBJ2-5; TRBD2 agrees at 8 bases. The CDR3 totals 15 residues. V shed 6 bases, J shed 5 bases, and the junction held 11 bases outside the gene matches. Germline V CDR1 and CDR2: ENHRY, SYGVKD. The CDR3 sequence is CAISPQGRGGETQYF. CDR3 bases: TGTGCCATCAGCCCACAGGGCCGCGGGGGGGAGACCCAGTACTTC.

This chain links TRBV24-1 with TRBJ2-2; TRBD1 matches 9 bases. V trimming: 2 bases; J trimming: 4 bases; junction bases outside the gene matches: 10. From germline, CDR1 is KGHDR and CDR2 SFDVKD. The CDR3 runs 18 residues. In DNA, the CDR3 is TGTGCCACCAGTGATTCCTTATGGACAGGGGTGGGCACCGGGGAGCTGTTTTTT. This codes for CATSDSLWTGVGTGELFF.

As regards this clonotype: At one end, the junction sequence differs from germline, possibly due to a read error. This chain uses TRBV12-3 or TRBV12-4 with TRBJ1-6, with D possibly TRBD1 on 6 matching bases. The CDR3 is 13 amino acids. The CDR3 coding sequence is TGTGCCAGCAGTCTCAGGGGATATTCAACCCTCCACTTT. It codes for CASSLRGYSTLHF.

This clonotype was detected many times. The V gene is TRBV6-1, the J gene TRBJ2-5; no definite D call. The V gene's germline CDR1 is MNHNS and CDR2 SASEGT. CDR3 size: 13 residues. Trimming removed 6 bases at V and 2 bases at J, with 10 bases between. CDR3 coding DNA: TGTGCCAGCAGAAGGACCGTACAAGAGACCCAGTACTTC. It translates to CASRRTVQETQYF.

The chain uses TRBV5-1 and TRBJ2-2; D is unclear. CDR1 and CDR2 from the germline V gene are SGHRS and YFSETQ. Trimming cost V 6 bases and J 1 base, with 10 bases left between them. This CDR3 is built from 14 residues. The CDR3 DNA reads TGCGCCAGCACTCCTCCCTTGAACACCGGGGAGCTGTTTTTT. The encoded protein is CASTPPLNTGELFF.

The V and J genes are TRBV20-1 and TRBJ1-6, with D uncertain. The CDR3 contains 15 residues. Trimming took off 5 bases at V and 0 bases at J, with 11 bases between the two ends. Germline assignment: CDR1 DFQATT and CDR2 SNEGSKA (reference sequence). The CDR3 protein is CSAGPPSSYNSPLHF. CDR3 DNA sequence: TGCAGTGCTGGACCCCCGAGCTCCTATAATTCACCCCTCCACTTT.

The V gene is TRBV6-1, the J gene TRBJ1-1; 8 nucleotides match TRBD1. Trimming at V came to 3 bases and at J to 6 bases, leaving 3 bases not matched to a gene. Germline-derived CDR1 and CDR2 are MNHNS and SASEGT. CDR3 length equals 13 residues. CDR3 protein: CASSDYRGAEAFF. In DNA form, the CDR3 reads TGTGCCAGCAGTGATTACAGGGGGGCTGAAGCTTTCTTT.

This clonotype was recorded once. The CDR3 does not end in the conserved phenylalanine or tryptophan, so this is likely a read error. The CDR3 DNA follows: TGTGCCAGCAGCTTGGGGGGCACAACAGATACGCAGTATGTT. This sequence encodes CASSLGGTTDTQYV. The rearrangement uses TRBV5-6 and TRBJ2-3; a weak D match, TRBD1 (5 bases). Looked up from germline, CDR1 is SGHDT and CDR2 is YYEEEE. The CDR3 runs to 14 residues. Trimming shortened V by 0 bases and J by 3 bases, and 8 bases separated the two germline ends.

The chain carries TRBV5-6 and TRBJ2-1, with no clear D. V was cut by 4 bases and J by 4 bases, with 9 bases left in between. The length of the CDR3 is 13 residues. Germline CDR1 reads SGHDT; CDR2 reads YYEEEE. The CDR3 DNA reads TGTGCCAGCAGCGCCGGGCGTTACAATGAGCAGTTCTTC. This translates into CASSAGRYNEQFF. The full variable domain, rest sourced from reference TRBV5-6 and TRBJ2-1, is DAGVTQSPTHLIKTRGQQVTLRCSPKSGHDTVSWYQQALGQGPQFIFQYYEEEERQRGNFPDRFSGHQFPNYSSELNVNALLLGDSALYLCASSAGRYNEQFFGPGTRLTVL.

This clonotype has just a few counts. The chain joins TRBV4-1 to TRBJ2-1; 12 bases map to TRBD2. The germline gives CDR1 MGHRA, CDR2 YSYEKL. The CDR3 contains 14 residues. V shed 1 base and J 10 bases; nucleotides not matched to a gene: 2. CDR3 coding DNA: TGCGCCAGCAGCCAAGGCCTAGCGGGGGGGGAGCAGTTCTTC. Encoded protein: CASSQGLAGGEQFF.

Concerning this clonotype: One end of the junction fails to match germline, which may point to a read error. The chain employs TRBV4-1 and TRBJ2-7, with no clear D. The CDR3 runs 13 residues. Germline values: CDR1 MGHRA, CDR2 YSYEKL. CDR3 nucleotide sequence: TGTGCCAGCAGCCAAGAGAGCTCCTACGAGCAGTACTTC. Residues: CASSQESSYEQYF.

The rearrangement uses TRBV11-2 and TRBJ2-7; 9 bases line up with TRBD1. The CDR3 contains 14 residues. Unmatched junction bases numbered 6, after V lost 3 bases and J lost 6 bases. Germline CDR1 and CDR2: SGHAT and FQNNGV. In nucleotides, the CDR3 is TGTGCCAGCAGCTTCGCGGGACAGGGTATCGAGCAGTACTTC. It encodes CASSFAGQGIEQYF.

The V and J genes are TRBV19 and TRBJ1-2; 10 bases align to TRBD1. Trimming took 7 bases from V and 8 from J; bases not matched to a gene: 10. The CDR3 covers 14 residues. Germline CDR1 reads LNHDA; CDR2 reads SQIVND (reference sequence). CDR3 residues: CASTADRGPGGYTF. For the CDR3, the DNA is TGTGCCAGTACAGCCGACAGGGGGCCAGGGGGCTACACCTTC.

The rearrangement links TRBV6-1 to TRBJ2-3, with D possibly being TRBD1 (5 bases). Germline CDR1 and CDR2: MNHNS and SASEGT. V dropped 6 bases and J dropped 2 bases, with 15 bases sitting between them. This CDR3 comprises 15 residues. CDR3 residues: CASRPGYPDTDTQYF. Written as DNA, the CDR3 is TGTGCCAGCAGACCAGGGTATCCCGACACAGATACGCAGTATTTT.

This clonotype was seen many times. The junction differs from germline at one of its ends, possibly a read error. The rearrangement joins TRBV7-7 to TRBJ1-6; 12 bases are a match to TRBD1. This CDR3 is 21 amino acids long. Germline V CDR1 and CDR2: SSHAT, FNYEAQ (reference sequence). CDR3 amino acids: CASSPPGQGARLTPYNSPLHF. The CDR3 DNA is TGTGCTAGCAGCCCTCCGGGACAGGGGGCTCGATTAACCCCCTATAATTCACCCCTCCACTTT.